The next 14 T cell receptor beta chains were all read from a single sample in a study of T cell repertoires in cytomegalovirus infection. TCRdb itself ran the reads through MiXCR, one entry per CDR3 protein. The sample has fewer than 350,000 distinct CDR3 sequences, 17% seen once; the top ten hold 9.5% to 15%. The sequenced material came from PBMCs. The origin of the receptors is a human donor in good health (CMV status not recorded). Some clones in this sample may be carry-over from other donors' samples.

This clonotype has only a few counts. The rearrangement uses TRBV3-1 and TRBJ2-7, with D perhaps matching TRBD1 or TRBD2 (7 bases each). The CDR3 extends over 15 amino acids. Trimming took 9 bases from V and 2 from J, leaving 20 bases between them. The germline CDR1 and CDR2 sequences are LGHDT and YNNKEL (reference sequence). The CDR3 loop is CASLSRQGGPYEQYF. CDR3 DNA sequence: TGTGCCAGTCTAAGCCGACAGGGAGGGCCCTACGAGCAGTACTTC.

Many counts were recorded for this clonotype. The chain combines TRBV7-3 with TRBJ2-1; 11 positions match TRBD2. After removal of 5 bases from V and 4 bases from J, the junction contained 4 bases not matched to a gene. From germline, CDR1 is SGHTA and CDR2 FQGTGA. The CDR3 covers 15 residues. CDR3 amino acids: CASSQLAGEYNEQFF. In DNA form, the CDR3 reads TGTGCCAGCAGCCAACTAGCGGGGGAGTACAATGAGCAGTTCTTC.

This clonotype showed up many times. V gene TRBV7-3 combines with J gene TRBJ2-1, with 7 bases lining up with TRBD1. The CDR3 has 14 residues. Germline V CDR1 and CDR2: SGHTA, FQGTGA. After removal of 3 bases from V and 9 bases from J, the junction contained 8 bases not matched to a gene. CDR3 nucleotides: TGTGCCAGCAGCTTGGGGCAGGGGGTCGGTGAGCAGTTCTTC. This encodes CASSLGQGVGEQFF.

This clonotype turned up a few times. The chain carries TRBV5-1 and TRBJ1-2, with 7 bases that match TRBD1. CDR1 is SGHRS and CDR2 is YFSETQ in the germline V gene. This CDR3 is built from 16 residues. V was pared by 3 bases and J by 4 bases, with 12 bases of the junction left unmatched. For the CDR3, the DNA is TGCGCCAGCAGCTGGGGGGACAGATCGGAGCTCTATGGCTACACCTTC. Translated: CASSWGDRSELYGYTF.

CDR3 coding DNA: TGTGCCAGCAGCTTGACAGATCCCGATACGCAGTATTTT. This codes for CASSLTDPDTQYF. The chain recombines TRBV7-8 with TRBJ2-3; tentative D call: TRBD1 (5 bases). V gave up 3 bases and J gave up 6 bases, with 10 bases separating them. Germline CDR1 SGHVS, CDR2 FQNEAQ. CDR3 length: 13 amino acids.

This clonotype was found a few times. The chain combines TRBV20-1 with TRBJ1-1, with 9 bases that match TRBD1. Germline assignment: CDR1 DFQATT and CDR2 SNEGSKA (reference sequence). The CDR3 length is 14 residues. V shed 0 bases and J 8 bases; nucleotides not matched to a gene: 7. This chain's CDR3 is CSARDVTGTGEAFF. The CDR3 DNA reads TGCAGTGCTAGAGACGTTACCGGGACAGGGGAAGCTTTCTTT.

In its sample, this clonotype was seen a few times. J is TRBJ1-3 and V is TRBV20-1; 8 nucleotides align to TRBD1. CDR1 is DFQATT and CDR2 is SNEGSKA in the germline V gene (reference sequence). This CDR3 contains 16 residues. V was clipped by 0 bases and J by 2 bases; unmatched bases: 6. The CDR3 DNA reads as TGCAGTGCTAGAGACGTCTGGACAGGGCCTGGAAACACCATATATTTT. Amino acids: CSARDVWTGPGNTIYF.

This sequence joins TRBV7-2 and TRBJ2-1; 8 nucleotides match TRBD1. This CDR3 has 13 residues. Germline CDR1 is SGHTA and CDR2 is FQGNSA. With 5 bases clipped from V and 7 bases from J, the junction kept 4 bases outside the gene matches. As DNA, the CDR3 is TGTGCCAGCAGCGGACAGGGTGGGAATGAGCAGTTCTTC. This translates into CASSGQGGNEQFF.

V gene TRBV10-3 combines with J gene TRBJ2-5, with TRBD2 identical over 9 bases. After removal of 5 bases from V and 4 bases from J, the junction contained 8 bases not matched to a gene. The CDR3 is 15 amino acids. Germline CDR1 reads ENHRY; CDR2 reads SYGVKD. The CDR3 spells CAISPGVAGAETQYF. CDR3 sequence (DNA): TGTGCCATCAGTCCGGGAGTAGCGGGGGCAGAGACCCAGTACTTC.

The rearrangement uses TRBV28 and TRBJ2-5, with a possible D match to TRBD1 (5 bases). The germline CDR1 and CDR2 sequences are MDHEN and SYDVKM. V was shortened by 6 bases and J by 2 bases, with 16 bases between the two germline ends. This CDR3 has 15 amino acids. CDR3 bases: TGTGCCAGCAGAGTTGGTGCGGCAGGGCAAGAGACCCAGTACTTC. Its protein product is CASRVGAAGQETQYF.

The sample holds many counts of this clonotype. The chain is built from TRBV7-2 and TRBJ2-2; D possibly corresponds to TRBD2 (6 bases). V was pared by 5 bases and J by 1 base, with 14 bases between. The CDR3 extends over 16 amino acids. The germline V gene has CDR1 SGHTA and CDR2 FQGNSA. The CDR3, as DNA: TGTGCCAGCAGCCTATACGCGGGGAGGAACACCGGGGAGCTGTTTTTT. This translates into CASSLYAGRNTGELFF.

This clonotype has ten or more counts. The chain combines TRBV18 with TRBJ2-3, with TRBD1 identical over 8 bases. Germline CDR1 and CDR2: KGHSH and LQKENI. V gave up 6 bases and J gave up 4 bases; unmatched junction bases: 3. The CDR3 is 13 residues long. As DNA, the CDR3 is TGTGCCAGCTCGACAGGGGAATCAGATACGCAGTATTTT. Its protein product is CASSTGESDTQYF.

This sequence joins TRBV20-1 and TRBJ2-7, with D unresolved. The germline V gene encodes CDR1 DFQATT and CDR2 SNEGSKA (reference sequence). V lost 6 bases to trimming and J lost 0 bases, with 18 bases between them. The CDR3 covers 15 residues. The CDR3 region is CSAQKPGVGSYEQYF. CDR3 bases: TGCAGTGCCCAAAAGCCGGGCGTGGGCTCCTACGAGCAGTACTTC.

At least ten counts were recorded for this clonotype. This chain joins TRBV6-1 and TRBJ2-4, with D unresolved. The CDR3 spans 14 residues. The V and J ends lost 10 bases and 0 bases respectively, with 13 bases between them. Germline CDR1 is MNHNS and CDR2 is SASEGT. The CDR3 loop reads CATQKSVAKNIQYF. CDR3 nucleotide sequence: TGTGCCACCCAAAAATCAGTAGCCAAAAACATTCAGTACTTC.